This T cell receptor (beta chain) was captured in a study of T cells in Graves' hyperthyroidism and ophthalmopathy. This clonotype has at least ten counts. The antigen remains unidentified. TCR beta CDR3 sequences were amplified from RNA transcripts. With the HTBI primer set, the TCR CDR3 went through a first round of RT-PCR. MiXCR was run by TCRdb on the multiplex PCR reads, yielding one entry per CDR3 protein. The table includes around 350,000 distinct CDR3 sequences, about a sixth detected once. Those with hyperthyroidism were 18 to 65 years old, newly diagnosed, and ill for under 2 months. Uncontrolled infections, other autoimmune diseases, pregnancy or lactation led to exclusion of patients. Whole-study findings and limits: Appearing also in blood were most of the thyroid clonotypes expanded above 0.001. In the analysis, a 13 V-J model separated ophthalmopathy from stable hyperthyroidism.

CDR3 length: 12 residues. Trimming removed 3 bases at V and 3 bases at J, with 7 bases between. The germline gives CDR1 DFQATT, CDR2 SNEGSKA (reference sequence). This chain uses TRBV20-1 with TRBJ2-3; D is ambiguous. What was sequenced was blood. The origin of this receptor is a young woman with Graves' hyperthyroidism that later progressed to Graves' ophthalmopathy. The chain's CDR3 is CSASPTTDTQYF. In DNA form, the CDR3 reads TGCAGTGCTAGTCCCACGACAGATACGCAGTATTTT.